This T cell receptor (beta chain) originates from a study of CD8+CD57+ T cells in acquired aplastic anemia. Study information: The study obtained an average of approximately 2.9 ug of DNA from sorted CD4+ and CD8+ cells.

The patients chosen for sequencing had shown expansion of CD8+CD57+ cells (detected by flow cytometry). The CDR3 is made up of 13 amino acids. Trimming removed 4 bases from V and 2 bases from J, with 9 bases in between. Germline V gives CDR1 LNHNV, CDR2 YYDKDF (reference sequence). Investigators profiled TCR beta VDJ and CDR3 from genomic DNA template. TCRdb passed the reads through MiXCR, listing each CDR3 protein once. The sample comprises hundreds of thousands of distinct CDR3 sequences, less than 35% of which are singletons, and under 0.95% rests with the top ten. The study, taken as a whole, reports: About 30 CD8+ CDR3 sequences occurred in both the patients and the controls.

Concerning this clonotype: Its antigen is as yet unknown.

Specimen: sorted CD4+, CD8+, or CD8+CD57+ T cells (not recorded which) from PBMCs. V and J are TRBV15 and TRBJ2-7, with D hard to call. The sequence was collected from a human donor with aplastic anemia. CDR3 residues: CATSTGRPYEQYF. The CDR3 DNA is TGTGCCACCAGCACTGGCAGGCCCTACGAGCAGTACTTC.